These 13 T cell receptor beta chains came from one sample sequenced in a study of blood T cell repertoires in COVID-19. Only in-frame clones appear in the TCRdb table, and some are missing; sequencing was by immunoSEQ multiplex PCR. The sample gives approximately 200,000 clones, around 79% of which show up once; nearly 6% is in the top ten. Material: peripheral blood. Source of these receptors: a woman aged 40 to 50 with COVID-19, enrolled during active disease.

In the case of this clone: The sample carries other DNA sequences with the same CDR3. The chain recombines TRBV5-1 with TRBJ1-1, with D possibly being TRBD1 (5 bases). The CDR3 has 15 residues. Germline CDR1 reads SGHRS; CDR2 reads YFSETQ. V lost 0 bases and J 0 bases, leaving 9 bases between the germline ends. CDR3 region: CASSLGRGMNTEAFF. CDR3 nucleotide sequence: TGCGCCAGCAGCTTGGGTAGGGGAATGAACACTGAAGCTTTCTTT.

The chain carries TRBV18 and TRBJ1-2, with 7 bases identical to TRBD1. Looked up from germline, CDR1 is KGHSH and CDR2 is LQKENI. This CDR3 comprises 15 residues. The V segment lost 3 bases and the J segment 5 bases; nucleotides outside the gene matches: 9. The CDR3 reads CASSPSTGRTYGYTF. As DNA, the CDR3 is TGTGCCAGCTCACCCTCGACAGGGAGAACATATGGCTACACCTTC. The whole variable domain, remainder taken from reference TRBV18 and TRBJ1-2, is NAGVMQNPRHLVRRRGQEARLRCSPMKGHSHVYWYRQLPEEGLKFMVYLQKENIIDESGMPKERFSAEFPKEGPSILRIQQVVRGDSAAYFCASSPSTGRTYGYTFGSGTRLTVV.

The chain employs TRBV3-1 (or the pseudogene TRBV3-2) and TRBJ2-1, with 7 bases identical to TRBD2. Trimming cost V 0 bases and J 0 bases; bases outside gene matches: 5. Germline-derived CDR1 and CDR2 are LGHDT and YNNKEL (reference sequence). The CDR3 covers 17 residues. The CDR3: CASSQDAAGTSYNEQFF. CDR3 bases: TGTGCCAGCAGCCAAGATGCAGCGGGGACCTCCTACAATGAGCAGTTCTTC.

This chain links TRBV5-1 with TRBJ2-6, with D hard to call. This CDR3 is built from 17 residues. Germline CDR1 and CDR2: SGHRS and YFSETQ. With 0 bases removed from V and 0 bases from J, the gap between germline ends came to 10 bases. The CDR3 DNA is TGCGCCAGCAGCTTGGTTGGCCAATTCTCTGGGGCCAACGTCCTGACTTTC. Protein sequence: CASSLVGQFSGANVLTF.

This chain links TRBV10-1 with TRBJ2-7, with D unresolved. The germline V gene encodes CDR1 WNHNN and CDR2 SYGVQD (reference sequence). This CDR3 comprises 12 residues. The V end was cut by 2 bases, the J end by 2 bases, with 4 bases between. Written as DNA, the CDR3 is TGCGCCAGCAGTGAGACTACCTACGAGCAGTACTTC. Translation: CASSETTYEQYF.

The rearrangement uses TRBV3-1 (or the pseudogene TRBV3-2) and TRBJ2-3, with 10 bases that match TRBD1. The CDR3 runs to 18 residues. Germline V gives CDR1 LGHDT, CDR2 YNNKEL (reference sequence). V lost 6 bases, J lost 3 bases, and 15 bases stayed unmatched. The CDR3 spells CASSPPQTGGIGTDTQYF. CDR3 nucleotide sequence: TGTGCCAGCAGTCCTCCGCAGACAGGGGGCATCGGAACAGATACGCAGTATTTT.

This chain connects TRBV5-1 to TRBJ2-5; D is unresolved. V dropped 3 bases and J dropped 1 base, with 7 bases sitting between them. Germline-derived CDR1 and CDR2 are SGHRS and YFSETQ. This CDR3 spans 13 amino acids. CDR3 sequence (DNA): TGCGCCAGCAGCTACGGGTCCCAAGAGACCCAGTACTTC. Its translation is CASSYGSQETQYF.

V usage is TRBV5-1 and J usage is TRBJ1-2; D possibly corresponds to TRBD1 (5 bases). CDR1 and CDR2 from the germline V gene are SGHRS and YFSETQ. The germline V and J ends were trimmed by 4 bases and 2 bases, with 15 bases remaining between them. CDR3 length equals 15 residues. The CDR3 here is CASSLGTTENYGYTF. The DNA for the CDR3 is TGCGCCAGCAGCCTCGGTACGACAGAAAACTATGGCTACACCTTC.

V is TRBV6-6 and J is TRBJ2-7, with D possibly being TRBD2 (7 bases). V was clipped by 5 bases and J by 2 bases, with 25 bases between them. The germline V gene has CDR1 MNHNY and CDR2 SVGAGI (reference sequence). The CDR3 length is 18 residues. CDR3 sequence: CASSRGGGAGSYAYEQYF. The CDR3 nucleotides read TGTGCCAGCAGTCGGGGCGGGGGCGCGGGATCATACGCCTACGAGCAGTACTTC.

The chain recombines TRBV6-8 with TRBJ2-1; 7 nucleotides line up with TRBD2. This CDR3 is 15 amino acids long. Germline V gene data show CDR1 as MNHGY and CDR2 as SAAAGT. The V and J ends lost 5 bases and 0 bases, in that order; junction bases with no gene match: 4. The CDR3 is CASSRASGSYNEQFF. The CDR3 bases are TGTGCCAGCAGTCGAGCTAGCGGCTCCTACAATGAGCAGTTCTTC.

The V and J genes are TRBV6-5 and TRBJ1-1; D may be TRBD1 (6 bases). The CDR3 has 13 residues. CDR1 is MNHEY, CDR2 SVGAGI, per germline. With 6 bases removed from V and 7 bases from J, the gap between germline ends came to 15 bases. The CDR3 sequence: CASRRTATDEAFF. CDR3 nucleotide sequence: TGTGCCAGCAGAAGGACAGCGACCGATGAAGCTTTCTTT.

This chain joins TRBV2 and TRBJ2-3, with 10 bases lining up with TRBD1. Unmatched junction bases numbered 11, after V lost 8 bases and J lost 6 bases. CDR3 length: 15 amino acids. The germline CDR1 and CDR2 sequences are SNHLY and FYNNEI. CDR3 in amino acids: CASVQTGGAGDTQYF. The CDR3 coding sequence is TGTGCCAGCGTCCAGACAGGGGGCGCGGGGGATACGCAGTATTTT.

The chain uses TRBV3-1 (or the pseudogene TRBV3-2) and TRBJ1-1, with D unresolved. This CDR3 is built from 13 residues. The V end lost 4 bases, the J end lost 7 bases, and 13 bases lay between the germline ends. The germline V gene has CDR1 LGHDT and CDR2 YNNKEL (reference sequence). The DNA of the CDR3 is TGTGCCAGCAGCCGCGCGGGAGGTGGTGAAGCTTTCTTT. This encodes CASSRAGGGEAFF.